This T cell receptor (beta chain) is drawn from a study of T cells after posttransplantation cyclophosphamide. The germline CDR1 and CDR2 sequences are MNHEY and SMNVEV (reference sequence). The germline V and J ends were trimmed by 3 bases and 2 bases, with 8 bases remaining between them. The CDR3 spans 13 residues. Libraries were prepared by immunoSEQ multiplex PCR; TCRdb keeps only in-frame clonotypes and omits some of them. The sample lists roughly 10,000 clones; approximately 95% were seen once. The clonotype originates from a man aged 25-45 years in good health and a related stem cell transplant donor. What was sequenced was naive CD8+ T cells sorted from PBMCs. The J gene is TRBJ2-7, the V gene TRBV27; D is unresolved. The DNA of the CDR3 is TGTGCCAGCAGTTTTAGAGGAACCTACGAGCAGTACTTC. Translating it yields CASSFRGTYEQYF.